Listed below are T cell receptor beta chains from one sample, sequenced in a study of CXCR3-negative and CXCR3-positive naive CD8 T cells. One entry per CDR3 protein, without DNA, is what TCRdb gives after re-calling the 5' RACE reads. This table holds tens of thousands of distinct CDR3 sequences. The sample taken for sequencing was naive CXCR3- CD8+ T cells from blood. These receptors all stem from a human donor in good health. Some clones in this sample may be carry-over from other donors' samples. Each CDR3 is given with its conserved first and last residue. Rows may omit the clone size; those that give it use once, few, many or a size class.

j_gene | abundance | v_gene | CDR3aa
TRBJ1-5 | NA | TRBV7-6 | CASSLNTEQPQHF
TRBJ2-7 | NA | TRBV4-2 | CASSPSPPGGGSYEQYF
TRBJ2-7 | NA | TRBV27 | CASSLFRGGREQYF
TRBJ1-5 | NA | TRBV6-4 | CASSDTGQGPQHF
TRBJ2-5 | NA | TRBV3-1 | CASSSGQGSGETQYF
TRBJ2-2 | NA | TRBV28 | CASSFPLAQGAGATGELFF
TRBJ2-2 | NA | TRBV29-1 | CSVEAQGVETGELFF
TRBJ1-1 | NA | TRBV5-5 | CASSTYREDTEAFF
TRBJ2-1 | NA | TRBV2 | CASREPTRSSYNEQFF
TRBJ2-7 | NA | TRBV29-1 | CSVQSRVVDEQYF
TRBJ1-1 | NA | TRBV7-9 | CASSPTGNTEAFF
TRBJ2-3 | NA | TRBV12-3/TRBV12-4 | CASSYSTSGISTDTQYF
TRBJ2-5 | NA | TRBV10-3 | CAISESSSSGIGQETQYF
TRBJ1-1 | NA | TRBV28 | CASSRGQALMNTEAFF
TRBJ2-3 | NA | TRBV28 | CASSLPSGSTTDTQYF
TRBJ1-3 | medium-sized | TRBV20-1 | CSARDRGADGNTIYF
TRBJ2-5 | NA | TRBV6-1 | CASKYREYQETQYF
TRBJ2-3 | NA | TRBV28 | CASSPRAGMPDTQYF
TRBJ2-1 | NA | TRBV29-1 | CSVEVVGVNEQFF
TRBJ2-1 | NA | TRBV5-1 | CASSLVGEGAYNEQFF
TRBJ1-2 | NA | TRBV5-1 | CASSFQTGSRNVLYGYTF
TRBJ2-2 | NA | TRBV6-6 | CASSPPGELFF
TRBJ2-1 | NA | TRBV15 | CATSRDRAGGIYNEQFF
TRBJ1-1 | NA | TRBV7-9 | CASSTGQGLTEAFF
TRBJ1-2 | NA | TRBV20-1 | CSAASPGYGYTF
TRBJ2-7 | NA | TRBV29-1 | CSALDTSYEQYF
TRBJ1-1 | NA | TRBV12-3/TRBV12-4 | CASSPDRVKAFF
TRBJ2-2 | NA | TRBV11-2 | CASSTMTGENTGELFF
TRBJ1-1 | NA | TRBV7-8 | CASSDAAYEAFF
TRBJ1-1 | NA | TRBV19 | CASSKTGAHNTEAFF
TRBJ1-1 | NA | TRBV12-5 | CASGATGGTEAFF
TRBJ2-3 | NA | TRBV20-1 | CSARGGTLTDTQYF
TRBJ2-3 | NA | TRBV4-3 | CASSQDLREDVLDTQYF
TRBJ2-5 | NA | TRBV28 | CASSLGGWEETQYF
TRBJ2-7 | NA | TRBV5-1 | CASSLEESYEQYF
TRBJ2-1 | medium-sized | TRBV15 | CATSGYSNEQFF
TRBJ2-7 | NA | TRBV9 | CASSVGGRVYEQYF
TRBJ2-7 | NA | TRBV7-6 | CASSLDVAPPYEQYF
TRBJ2-4 | NA | TRBV20-1 | CSAGGVVVKNIQYF
TRBJ1-5 | NA | TRBV12-5 | CASAPGTSNQPQHF
TRBJ2-7 | NA | TRBV7-6 | CASSLADPGLALYEQYF
TRBJ1-5 | NA | TRBV12-3/TRBV12-4 | CASSLRRREDQGGYSNQPQHF